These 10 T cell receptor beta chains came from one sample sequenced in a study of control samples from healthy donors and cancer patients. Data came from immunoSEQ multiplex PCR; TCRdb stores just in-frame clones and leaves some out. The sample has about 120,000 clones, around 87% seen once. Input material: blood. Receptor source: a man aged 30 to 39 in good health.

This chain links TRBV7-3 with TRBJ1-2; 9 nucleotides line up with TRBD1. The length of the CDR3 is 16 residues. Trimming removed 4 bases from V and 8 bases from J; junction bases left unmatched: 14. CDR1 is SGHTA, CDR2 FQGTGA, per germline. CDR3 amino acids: CASSSHPGQGLGGYTF. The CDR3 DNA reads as TGTGCCAGCAGCTCCCACCCGGGACAGGGTCTCGGCGGCTACACCTTC.

This chain's CDR3 is CAWTPGQVPSEAFF. CDR3 nucleotide sequence: TGTGCCTGGACCCCAGGACAGGTGCCCTCAGAAGCTTTCTTT. The chain has TRBV30 and TRBJ1-1; 7 nucleotides agree with TRBD1. This CDR3 has 14 amino acids. J lost 8 bases, V lost 4 bases, and 13 bases had no gene match. CDR1 and CDR2 from the germline V gene are GTSNPN and SVGIG (reference sequence). Together with reference TRBV30 and TRBJ1-1, the CDR3 gives the full variable domain: SQTIHQWPATLVQPVGSPLSLECTVEGTSNPNLYWYRQAAGRGLQLLFYSVGIGQISSEVPQNLSASRPQDRQFILSSKKLLLSDSGFYLCAWTPGQVPSEAFFGQGTRLTVV.

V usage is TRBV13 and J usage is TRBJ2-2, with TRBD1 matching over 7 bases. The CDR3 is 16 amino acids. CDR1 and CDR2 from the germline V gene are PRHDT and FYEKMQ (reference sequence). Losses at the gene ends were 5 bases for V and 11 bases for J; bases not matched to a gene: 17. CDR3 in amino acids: CASSLRTGHPPGELFF. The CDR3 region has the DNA TGTGCCAGCAGCCTTCGGACAGGTCACCCACCGGGCGAGCTGTTTTTT. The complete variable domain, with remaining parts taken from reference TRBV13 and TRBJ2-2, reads AAGVIQSPRHLIKEKRETATLKCYPIPRHDTVYWYQQGPGQDPQFLISFYEKMQSDKGSIPDRFSAQQFSDYHSELNMSSLELGDSALYFCASSLRTGHPPGELFFGEGSRLTVL.

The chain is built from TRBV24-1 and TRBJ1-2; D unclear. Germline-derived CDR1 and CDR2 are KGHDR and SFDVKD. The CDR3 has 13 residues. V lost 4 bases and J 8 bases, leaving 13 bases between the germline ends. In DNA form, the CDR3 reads TGTGCCACCAGTGACTCTGAAACGGACGGCTACACCTTC. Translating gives CATSDSETDGYTF.

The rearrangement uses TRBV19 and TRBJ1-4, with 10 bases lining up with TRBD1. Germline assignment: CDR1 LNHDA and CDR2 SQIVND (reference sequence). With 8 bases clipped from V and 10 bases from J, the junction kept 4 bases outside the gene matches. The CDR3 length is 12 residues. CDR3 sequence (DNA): TGTGCCAGTGGGACAGGGGATCGAAAACTGTTTTTT. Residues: CASGTGDRKLFF.

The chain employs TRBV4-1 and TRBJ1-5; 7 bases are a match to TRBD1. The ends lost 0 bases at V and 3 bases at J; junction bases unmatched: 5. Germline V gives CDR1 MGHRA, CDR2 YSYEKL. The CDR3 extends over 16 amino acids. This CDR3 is CASSQEGTEPNQPQHF. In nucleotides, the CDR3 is TGCGCCAGCAGCCAAGAAGGGACAGAACCCAATCAGCCCCAGCATTTT.

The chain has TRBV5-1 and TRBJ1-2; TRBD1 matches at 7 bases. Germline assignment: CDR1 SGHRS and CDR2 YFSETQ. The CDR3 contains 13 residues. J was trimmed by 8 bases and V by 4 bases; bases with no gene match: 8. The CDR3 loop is CASSEDGQAGYTF. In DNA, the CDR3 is TGCGCCAGCAGCGAGGACGGACAGGCCGGCTACACCTTC. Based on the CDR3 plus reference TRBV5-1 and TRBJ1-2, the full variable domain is KAGVTQTPRYLIKTRGQQVTLSCSPISGHRSVSWYQQTPGQGLQFLFEYFSETQRNKGNFPGRFSGRQFSNSRSEMNVSTLELGDSALYLCASSEDGQAGYTFGSGTRLTVV.

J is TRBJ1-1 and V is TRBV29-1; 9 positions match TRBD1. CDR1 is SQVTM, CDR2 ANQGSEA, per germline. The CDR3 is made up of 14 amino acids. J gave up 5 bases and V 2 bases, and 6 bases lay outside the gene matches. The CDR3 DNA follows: TGCAGCGTTGAAAGGGGACAGGGAGGGACTGAAGCTTTCTTT. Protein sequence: CSVERGQGGTEAFF.

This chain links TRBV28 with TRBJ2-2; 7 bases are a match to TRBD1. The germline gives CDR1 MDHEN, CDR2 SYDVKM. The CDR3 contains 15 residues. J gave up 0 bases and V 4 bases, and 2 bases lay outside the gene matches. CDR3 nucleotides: TGTGCCAGCAGTTCACAGGGGTCGAACACCGGGGAGCTGTTTTTT. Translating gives CASSSQGSNTGELFF.

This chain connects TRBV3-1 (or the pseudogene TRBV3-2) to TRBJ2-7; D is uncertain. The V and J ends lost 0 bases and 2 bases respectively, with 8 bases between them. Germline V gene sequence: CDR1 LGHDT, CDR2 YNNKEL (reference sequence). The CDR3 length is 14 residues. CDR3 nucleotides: TGTGCCAGCAGCCAAGACCCAGATACCTACGAGCAGTACGTC. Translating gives CASSQDPDTYEQYV.